A selection of T cell receptor beta chains follows, all from one sample in a study of beta chain features in type 1 diabetes. Repertoires were generated with immunoSEQ multiplex PCR, while TCRdb's copy carries only in-frame clones and drops some. The repertoire holds 150,000 to 200,000 clones, 63% seen once, with nearly 0.09% in the top ten. The specimen was naive CD4+ T cells from blood. The source is a man younger than 45 with type 1 diabetes. CDR3s include the opening cysteine and the closing phenylalanine or tryptophan. D genes are given only for firm matches. Clone size appears in some rows only: once, few, many, or a class for an expanded clone.

>.|TRBV7-9|TRBD2|TRBJ2-1
CASSLASTSGGFNEQFF
TGTGCCAGCAGCTTAGCCTCGACTAGCGGGGGATTCAATGAGCAGTTCTTC
>.|TRBV30|TRBD1|TRBJ2-5
CAWDLTGKETQYF
TGTGCCTGGGACTTGACAGGGAAAGAGACCCAGTACTTC
>.|TRBV29-1|.|TRBJ2-1
CSIVVYNEQFF
TGCAGCATTGTGGTCTACAATGAGCAGTTCTTC
>.|TRBV7-2|.|TRBJ1-6
CASSSRGPNEDVSPLHF
TGTGCCAGCAGCTCCAGGGGTCCCAATGAAGATGTTTCACCCCTCCACTTT
>.|TRBV4-1|TRBD2|TRBJ2-1
CASSQGPFRTSVNEQFF
TGCGCCAGCAGCCAAGGACCTTTCCGGACTAGCGTCAATGAGCAGTTCTTC
>.|TRBV29-1|TRBD2|TRBJ2-5
CSVQRGSQETQYF
TGCAGCGTACAGCGGGGGTCCCAAGAGACCCAGTACTTC
>.|TRBV29-1|.|TRBJ1-1
CSTQTDVITEAFF
TGCAGCACACAGACAGATGTAATTACTGAAGCTTTCTTT
>few|TRBV11-2|TRBD1|TRBJ2-4
CASSVTGTVIAKNIQYF
TGTGCCAGCAGCGTAACCGGGACAGTAATAGCCAAAAACATTCAGTACTTC
>.|TRBV29-1|.|TRBJ1-1
CSVDTGVEAFF
TGCAGCGTTGATACAGGAGTTGAAGCTTTCTTT
>.|TRBV5-1|TRBD2|TRBJ2-5
CASSTRTSGLQETQYF
TGCGCCAGCAGCACTCGGACTAGCGGTCTCCAAGAGACCCAGTACTTC
>.|TRBV29-1|TRBD1|TRBJ2-7
CSVVPGQGMREQYF
TGCAGCGTTGTTCCGGGACAGGGGATGAGGGAGCAGTACTTC
>.|TRBV7-9|.|TRBJ2-7
CASSFRQTYEQYF
TGTGCCAGCAGCTTTAGGCAAACCTACGAGCAGTACTTC
>.|TRBV28|.|TRBJ2-1
CASSFLQGLRSYNEQFF
TGTGCCAGCAGCTTCTTACAGGGCCTCCGCTCCTACAATGAGCAGTTCTTC
>few|TRBV9|.|TRBJ2-7
CASSVGVNSYEQYF
TGTGCCAGCAGCGTAGGGGTGAATTCCTACGAGCAGTACTTC
>once|TRBV29-1|.|TRBJ2-3
CSVPALGVTDTQYF
TGCAGCGTTCCGGCTTTGGGGGTGACGGATACGCAGTATTTT
>.|TRBV25-1|.|TRBJ2-7
CASSEFLGGTYEQYF
TGTGCCAGCAGTGAATTTCTTGGGGGAACCTACGAGCAGTACTTC
>.|TRBV14|TRBD2|TRBJ2-1
CASSGPLLAGENEQFF
TGTGCCAGCAGCGGCCCTTTGCTAGCGGGGGAGAATGAGCAGTTCTTC
>once|TRBV7-2|.|TRBJ2-5
CASSLSRDNQETQYF
TGTGCCAGCAGCTTGAGTCGGGACAACCAAGAGACCCAGTACTTC
>few|TRBV4-3|.|TRBJ1-1
CASSQTAGNTEAFF
TGCGCCAGCAGCCAGACGGCTGGGAACACTGAAGCTTTCTTT
>few|TRBV10-3|TRBD1|TRBJ2-5
CATRDRVQETQYF
TGTGCCACCAGGGACAGGGTCCAAGAGACCCAGTACTTC
>.|TRBV9|.|TRBJ1-1
CASSVVASGTEAFF
TGTGCCAGCAGCGTAGTGGCCTCGGGTACTGAAGCTTTCTTT
>.|TRBV30|.|TRBJ1-6
CAWRHPNSPLHF
TGTGCCTGGCGGCACCCAAATTCACCCCTCCACTTT
>few|TRBV29-1|TRBD1|TRBJ1-1
CSVTRQGRTEAFF
TGCAGCGTGACTAGACAGGGGCGGACTGAAGCTTTCTTT
>.|TRBV7-2|TRBD2|TRBJ2-3
CATDGLAGIEGTQYF
TGTGCCACCGACGGACTAGCGGGGATCGAGGGTACGCAGTATTTT
>few|TRBV9|.|TRBJ2-5
CASGGMETQYF
TGTGCCAGCGGAGGGATGGAGACCCAGTACTTC
>few|TRBV5-1|TRBD2|TRBJ2-1
CASSLGTSGLEQFF
TGCGCCAGCAGCTTGGGTACTAGCGGATTGGAGCAGTTCTTC
>.|TRBV7-6|TRBD2|TRBJ2-7
CASSSGTTRGDEQYF
TGTGCCAGCAGCTCCGGGACTACTCGTGGTGACGAGCAGTACTTC
>.|TRBV4-3|.|TRBJ2-5
CASSQDTGGTQYF
TGCGCCAGCAGCCAAGATACCGGGGGGACCCAGTACTTC
>few|TRBV29-1|TRBD2|TRBJ2-5
CSVISSGAQETQYF
TGCAGCGTTATCTCTAGCGGGGCCCAAGAGACCCAGTACTTC
>.|TRBV29-1|.|TRBJ1-1
CSVEETANTEAFF
TGCAGCGTTGAAGAGACAGCTAACACTGAAGCTTTCTTT